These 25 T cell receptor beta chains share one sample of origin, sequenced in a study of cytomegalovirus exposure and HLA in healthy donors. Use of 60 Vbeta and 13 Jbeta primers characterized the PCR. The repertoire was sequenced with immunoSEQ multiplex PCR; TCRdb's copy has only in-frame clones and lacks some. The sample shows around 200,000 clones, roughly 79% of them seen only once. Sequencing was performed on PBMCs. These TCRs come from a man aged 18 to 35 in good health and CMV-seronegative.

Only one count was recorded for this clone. The DNA of the CDR3 is TGTGCCAGCAGTGGGCAGGCGAGCAATCAGCCCCAGCATTTT. This translates into CASSGQASNQPQHF. The V and J genes are TRBV2 and TRBJ1-5; D gene unclear. Germline assignment: CDR1 SNHLY and CDR2 FYNNEI. The CDR3 consists of 14 residues. Trimming removed 4 bases from V and 1 base from J, with 8 bases in between.

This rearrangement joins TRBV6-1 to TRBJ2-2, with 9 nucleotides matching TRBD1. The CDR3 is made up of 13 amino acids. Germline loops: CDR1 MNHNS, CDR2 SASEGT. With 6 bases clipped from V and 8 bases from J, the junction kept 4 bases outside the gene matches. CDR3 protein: CASSRDRDGELFF. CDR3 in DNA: TGTGCCAGCAGCCGGGACAGGGATGGGGAGCTGTTTTTT.

The CDR3 loop is CASSPGQGYEQYF. CDR3 coding DNA: TGTGCCAGCAGCCCAGGACAGGGGTACGAGCAGTACTTC. V is TRBV14 and J is TRBJ2-7, with TRBD1 matching 9 bases. Germline V lookup: CDR1 SGHDN, CDR2 FVKESK. The CDR3 consists of 13 residues. After removal of 4 bases from V and 4 bases from J, the junction contained 2 bases not matched to a gene.

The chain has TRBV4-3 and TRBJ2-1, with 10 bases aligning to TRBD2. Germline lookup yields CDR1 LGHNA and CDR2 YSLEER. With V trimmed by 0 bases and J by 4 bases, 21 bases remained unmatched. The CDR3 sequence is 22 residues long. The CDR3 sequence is CASSQDYAAGRAGLAEYNEQFF. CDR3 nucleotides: TGCGCCAGCAGCCAAGATTATGCCGCAGGGAGAGCCGGACTAGCGGAATACAATGAGCAGTTCTTC.

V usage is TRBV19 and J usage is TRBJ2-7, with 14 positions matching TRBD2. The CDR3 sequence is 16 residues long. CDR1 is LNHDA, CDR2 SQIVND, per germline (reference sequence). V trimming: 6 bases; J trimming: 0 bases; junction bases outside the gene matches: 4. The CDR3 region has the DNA TGTGCCAGTAGGGGACTAGCGGGAGCCTACTCCTACGAGCAGTACTTC. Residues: CASRGLAGAYSYEQYF.

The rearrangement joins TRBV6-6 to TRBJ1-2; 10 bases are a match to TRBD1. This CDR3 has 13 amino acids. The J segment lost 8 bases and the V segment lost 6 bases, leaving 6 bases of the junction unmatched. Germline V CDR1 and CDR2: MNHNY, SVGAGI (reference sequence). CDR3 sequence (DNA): TGTGCCAGCAGAAGGGACAGGGGTCAAGGCTACACCTTC. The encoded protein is CASRRDRGQGYTF.

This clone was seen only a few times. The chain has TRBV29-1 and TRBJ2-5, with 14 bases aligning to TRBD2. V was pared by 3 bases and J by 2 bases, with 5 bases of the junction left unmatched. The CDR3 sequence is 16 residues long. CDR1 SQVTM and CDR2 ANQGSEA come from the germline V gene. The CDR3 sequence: CSVELGTSGGQETQYF. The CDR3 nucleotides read TGCAGCGTTGAGTTAGGGACTAGCGGGGGACAAGAGACCCAGTACTTC.

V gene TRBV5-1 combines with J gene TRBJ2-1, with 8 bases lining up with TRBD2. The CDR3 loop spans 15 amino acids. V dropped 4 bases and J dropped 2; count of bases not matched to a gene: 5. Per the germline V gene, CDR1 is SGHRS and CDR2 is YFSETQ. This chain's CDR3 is CASSLQAGAYNEQFF. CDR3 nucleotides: TGCGCCAGCAGCCTCCAAGCGGGAGCCTACAATGAGCAGTTCTTC.

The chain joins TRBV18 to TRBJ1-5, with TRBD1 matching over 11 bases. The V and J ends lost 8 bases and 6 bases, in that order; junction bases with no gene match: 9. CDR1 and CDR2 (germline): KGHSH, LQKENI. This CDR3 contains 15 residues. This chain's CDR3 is CASTPGQGGGQPQHF. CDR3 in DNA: TGTGCCAGCACGCCGGGACAGGGGGGGGGTCAGCCCCAGCATTTT. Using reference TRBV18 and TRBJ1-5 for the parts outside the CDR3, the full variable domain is NAGVMQNPRHLVRRRGQEARLRCSPMKGHSHVYWYRQLPEEGLKFMVYLQKENIIDESGMPKERFSAEFPKEGPSILRIQQVVRGDSAAYFCASTPGQGGGQPQHFGDGTRLSIL.

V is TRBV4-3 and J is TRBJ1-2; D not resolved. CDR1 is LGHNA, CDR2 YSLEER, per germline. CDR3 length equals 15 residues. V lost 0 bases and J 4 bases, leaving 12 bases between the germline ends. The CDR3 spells CASSQELSVAYGYTF. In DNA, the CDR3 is TGCGCCAGCAGCCAAGAATTGTCAGTTGCCTATGGCTACACCTTC.

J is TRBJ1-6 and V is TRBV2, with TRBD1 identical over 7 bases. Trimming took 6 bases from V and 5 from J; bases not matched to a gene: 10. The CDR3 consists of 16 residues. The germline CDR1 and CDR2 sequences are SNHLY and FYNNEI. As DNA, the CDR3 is TGTGCCAGCAGGGTTACAGGGGTCGGGCATAATTCACCCCTCCACTTT. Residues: CASRVTGVGHNSPLHF.

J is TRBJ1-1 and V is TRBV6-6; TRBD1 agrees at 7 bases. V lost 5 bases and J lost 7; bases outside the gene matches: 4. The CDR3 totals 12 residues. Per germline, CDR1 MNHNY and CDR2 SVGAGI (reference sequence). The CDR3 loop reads CASSPQGIEAFF. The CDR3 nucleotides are TGTGCCAGCAGTCCACAGGGGATTGAAGCTTTCTTT.

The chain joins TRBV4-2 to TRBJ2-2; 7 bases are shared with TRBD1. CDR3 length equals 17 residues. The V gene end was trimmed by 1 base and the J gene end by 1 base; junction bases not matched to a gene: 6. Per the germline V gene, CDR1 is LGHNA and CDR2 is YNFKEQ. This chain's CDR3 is CASSQAAGTENTGELFF. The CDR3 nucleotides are TGTGCCAGCAGCCAAGCGGCCGGGACAGAGAACACCGGGGAGCTGTTTTTT.

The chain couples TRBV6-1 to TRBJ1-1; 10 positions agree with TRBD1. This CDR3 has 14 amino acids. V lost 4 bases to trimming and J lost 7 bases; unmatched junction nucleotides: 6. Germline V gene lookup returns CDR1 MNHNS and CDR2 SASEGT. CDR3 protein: CASSGTGGRFEAFF. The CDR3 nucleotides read TGTGCCAGCAGTGGGACAGGGGGTCGGTTTGAAGCTTTCTTT.

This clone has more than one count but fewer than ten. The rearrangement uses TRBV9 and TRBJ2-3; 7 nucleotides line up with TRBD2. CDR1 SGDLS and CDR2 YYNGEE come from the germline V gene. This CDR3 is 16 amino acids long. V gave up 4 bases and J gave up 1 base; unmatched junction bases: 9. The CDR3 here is CASSSGDYPGTDTQYF. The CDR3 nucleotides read TGTGCCAGCAGCTCTGGGGACTATCCTGGCACAGATACGCAGTATTTT.

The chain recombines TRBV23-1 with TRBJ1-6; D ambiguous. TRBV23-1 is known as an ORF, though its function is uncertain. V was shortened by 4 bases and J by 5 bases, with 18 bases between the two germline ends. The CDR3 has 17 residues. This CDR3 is CASSLFLAGSHNSPLHF. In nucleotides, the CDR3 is TGCGCCAGCAGTCTGTTTTTAGCGGGGAGTCATAATTCACCCCTCCACTTT.

In DNA form, the CDR3 reads TGTGCCAGCAGCCTCCAGGGGCGCTATACCGGGGAGCTGTTTTTT. This gives the protein CASSLQGRYTGELFF. V usage is TRBV7-9 and J usage is TRBJ2-2; a possible D gene is TRBD1 (6 bases). CDR3 length: 15 amino acids. Germline loops: CDR1 SEHNR, CDR2 FQNEAQ (reference sequence). V was pared by 5 bases and J by 5 bases, with 15 bases between.

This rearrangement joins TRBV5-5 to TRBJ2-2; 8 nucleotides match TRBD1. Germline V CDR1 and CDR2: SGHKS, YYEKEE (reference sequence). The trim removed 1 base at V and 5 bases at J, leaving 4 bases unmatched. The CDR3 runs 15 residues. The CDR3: CASSLRDRQTGELFF. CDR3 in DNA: TGTGCCAGCAGCTTGAGGGACAGGCAAACCGGGGAGCTGTTTTTT.

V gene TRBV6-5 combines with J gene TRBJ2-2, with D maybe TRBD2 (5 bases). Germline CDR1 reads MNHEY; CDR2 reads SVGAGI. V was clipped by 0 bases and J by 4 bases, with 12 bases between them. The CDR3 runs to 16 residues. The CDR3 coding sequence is TGTGCCAGCAGTTACTCTCCCAGCGGCGGCACCGGGGAGCTGTTTTTT. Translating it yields CASSYSPSGGTGELFF.

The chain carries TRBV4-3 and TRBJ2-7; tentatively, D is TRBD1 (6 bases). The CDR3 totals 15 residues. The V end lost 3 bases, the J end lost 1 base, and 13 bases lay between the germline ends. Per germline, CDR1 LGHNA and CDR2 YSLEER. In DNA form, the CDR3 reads TGCGCCAGCAGCCACCAACAGGGCCTATCCTACGAGCAGTACTTC. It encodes CASSHQQGLSYEQYF.

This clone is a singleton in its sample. The CDR3: CASSQDGAGVMFF. The CDR3 coding sequence is TGCGCCAGCAGCCAAGATGGGGCAGGGGTGATGTTCTTC. This rearrangement joins TRBV4-1 to TRBJ2-1; perhaps TRBD1 as D (6 bases). The germline V gene encodes CDR1 MGHRA and CDR2 YSYEKL. V was trimmed by 0 bases and J by 15 bases, leaving 15 bases between them. The CDR3 is 13 amino acids.

DNA for the CDR3: TGTGCCACCAGCCTCGACAGGGGCTCTGGAAACACCATATATTTT. Its translation is CATSLDRGSGNTIYF. V and J are TRBV15 and TRBJ1-3, with 8 nucleotides matching TRBD1. The CDR3 extends over 15 amino acids. Germline V CDR1 and CDR2: LNHNV, YYDKDF (reference sequence). The junction had 3 bases not matched to a gene; V was cut back by 5 bases and J by 0 bases.

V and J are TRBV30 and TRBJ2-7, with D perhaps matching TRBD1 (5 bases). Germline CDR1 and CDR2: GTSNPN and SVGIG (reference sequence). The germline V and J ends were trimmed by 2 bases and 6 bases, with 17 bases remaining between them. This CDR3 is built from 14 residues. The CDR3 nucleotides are TGTGCCTGGAGTCGTTCTCAGGGATTGCGCGAGCAGTACTTC. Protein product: CAWSRSQGLREQYF.

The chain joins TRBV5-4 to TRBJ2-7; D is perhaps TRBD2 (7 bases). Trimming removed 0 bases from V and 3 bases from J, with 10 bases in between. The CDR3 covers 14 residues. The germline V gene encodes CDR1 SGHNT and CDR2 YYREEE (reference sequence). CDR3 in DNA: TGTGCCAGCAGCTTGGAAGGGGGGGACTACGAGCAGTACTTC. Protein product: CASSLEGGDYEQYF. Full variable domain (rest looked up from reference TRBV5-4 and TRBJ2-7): ETGVTQSPTHLIKTRGQQVTLRCSSQSGHNTVSWYQQALGQGPQFIFQYYREEENGRGNFPPRFSGLQFPNYSSELNVNALELDDSALYLCASSLEGGDYEQYFGPGTRLTVT.

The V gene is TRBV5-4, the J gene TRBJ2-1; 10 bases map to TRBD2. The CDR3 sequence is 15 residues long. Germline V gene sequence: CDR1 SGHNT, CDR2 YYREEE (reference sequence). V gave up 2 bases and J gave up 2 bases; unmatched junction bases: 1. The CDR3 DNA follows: TGTGCCAGCAGCTTAAGCGGGGGGGCCTACAATGAGCAGTTCTTC. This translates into CASSLSGGAYNEQFF. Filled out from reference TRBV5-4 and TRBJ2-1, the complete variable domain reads ETGVTQSPTHLIKTRGQQVTLRCSSQSGHNTVSWYQQALGQGPQFIFQYYREEENGRGNFPPRFSGLQFPNYSSELNVNALELDDSALYLCASSLSGGAYNEQFFGPGTRLTVL.